Presented here are 15 T cell receptor beta chains from one specimen sequenced in a study of blood T cell repertoires in COVID-19. The table came from immunoSEQ multiplex PCR; TCRdb's copy has only in-frame clones and leaves some out. The data contain hundreds of thousands of clones, roughly 80% of them singletons. The sequenced sample was PBMCs or T cells enriched from blood (not recorded which). These receptor sequences come from a man aged 35-49 years who had been exposed to COVID-19.

This clone was recorded only once. V and J are TRBV19 and TRBJ2-1; D might be TRBD2 (6 bases). Germline values: CDR1 LNHDA, CDR2 SQIVND (reference sequence). Deletions cut 1 base from V and 7 bases from J, with 14 bases between. The CDR3 covers 15 residues. The CDR3: CASSIGVGSYNEQFF. The CDR3 DNA is TGTGCCAGTAGTATAGGGGTCGGGAGTTATAATGAGCAGTTCTTC.

This chain joins TRBV19 and TRBJ1-2; no reliable D call. Germline values: CDR1 LNHDA, CDR2 SQIVND (reference sequence). Trimming cost V 0 bases and J 0 bases, with 11 bases left between them. There are 16 residues in the CDR3. The CDR3 nucleotides read TGTGCCAGTAGTATAGATCTGAGGCGAGCTAACTATGGCTACACCTTC. Translated, it gives CASSIDLRRANYGYTF.

The V call is TRBV5-6, the J call TRBJ1-1; D perhaps matches TRBD1 (6 bases). V was pared by 3 bases and J by 0 bases, with 21 bases between. The length of the CDR3 is 18 residues. Germline V CDR1 and CDR2: SGHDT, YYEEEE. This CDR3 is CASSSGGPLGGVNTEAFF. The CDR3 coding sequence is TGTGCCAGCAGCTCGGGGGGCCCTCTCGGTGGGGTGAACACTGAAGCTTTCTTT.

The table lists this clone with a few counts. DNA for the CDR3: TGTGCCAGCAAGACCGGGACTACCTCCTACGAGCAGTACTTC. Translating it yields CASKTGTTSYEQYF. This sequence joins TRBV6-5 and TRBJ2-7; 7 bases map to TRBD2. The J segment lost 0 bases and the V segment lost 7 bases, leaving 6 bases of the junction unmatched. CDR1 and CDR2 from the germline V gene are MNHEY and SVGAGI. The CDR3 runs to 14 residues.

With regard to this clone: The same CDR3 is also encoded by other DNA sequences in this sample. DNA of the CDR3: TGTGCCATCAGCCAGGACGGGGGGTCGAGCTCCTACGAGCAGTACTTC. It codes for CAISQDGGSSSYEQYF. This chain uses TRBV10-3 with TRBJ2-7; 7 bases align to TRBD2. CDR3 length: 16 amino acids. J lost 0 bases, V lost 6 bases, and 11 bases had no gene match. Germline assignment: CDR1 ENHRY and CDR2 SYGVKD.

The chain combines TRBV5-4 with TRBJ1-1; D is unclear. Trimming stripped 0 bases from V and 1 base from J, with 10 bases between. The CDR3 has 15 amino acids. Germline V gene sequence: CDR1 SGHNT, CDR2 YYREEE (reference sequence). CDR3 amino acids: CASSLGGPKNTEAFF. CDR3 DNA sequence: TGTGCCAGCAGCTTGGGAGGCCCAAAGAACACTGAAGCTTTCTTT.

This rearrangement joins TRBV3-1 (or the pseudogene TRBV3-2) to TRBJ2-2, with a weak D call TRBD2 (6 bases). Looked up from germline, CDR1 is LGHDT and CDR2 is YNNKEL (reference sequence). V lost 4 bases and J lost 2, with 11 bases in between. The CDR3 extends over 15 amino acids. DNA of the CDR3: TGTGCCAGCAGCCTTAGCGGACCTAACACCGGGGAGCTGTTTTTT. This gives the protein CASSLSGPNTGELFF.

V and J are TRBV5-4 and TRBJ1-4; no firm D call. From germline, CDR1 is SGHNT and CDR2 YYREEE (reference sequence). The ends were cut back, 3 bases at V and 2 bases at J, with 14 bases in the middle. This CDR3 spans 16 amino acids. The CDR3 sequence is CASSSEGASTNEKLFF. CDR3 sequence (DNA): TGTGCCAGCAGCTCCGAGGGCGCGAGCACTAATGAAAAACTGTTTTTT.

This clone was recorded once. V is TRBV9 and J is TRBJ2-1; D remains ambiguous. Germline values: CDR1 SGDLS, CDR2 YYNGEE. Trimming removed 4 bases at V and 9 bases at J, with 11 bases between. The CDR3 consists of 12 residues. CDR3 in DNA: TGTGCCAGCAGCCTGGAGCCCCCTGAGCAGTTCTTC. Its protein product is CASSLEPPEQFF.

V is TRBV12-3 or TRBV12-4 and J is TRBJ2-1, with TRBD2 matching over 11 bases. This CDR3 has 13 residues. With 6 bases clipped from V and 15 bases from J, the junction kept 10 bases outside the gene matches. The CDR3 region is CASRSGTSGRGFF. The DNA for the CDR3 is TGTGCCAGCAGATCCGGGACTAGCGGACGGGGGTTCTTC.

This rearrangement joins TRBV2 to TRBJ1-5; weak D call: TRBD1 (6 bases). The CDR3 spans 15 residues. CDR1 is SNHLY, CDR2 FYNNEI, per germline. Trimming left V 7 bases short and J 5 bases short, with 18 bases between. The CDR3 coding sequence is TGTGCCAGCACCGGGGGGGCCCTCAGGGATCAGCCCCAGCATTTT. Protein sequence: CASTGGALRDQPQHF.

The chain links TRBV7-9 to TRBJ2-7, with D tentatively TRBD2 (5 bases). Germline lookup yields CDR1 SEHNR and CDR2 FQNEAQ (reference sequence). This CDR3 has 15 residues. The V and J ends lost 3 bases and 6 bases respectively, with 18 bases between them. CDR3 bases: TGTGCCAGCAGCTTGACGAGAGGAGAGGGTACCGAGCAGTACTTC. It specifies CASSLTRGEGTEQYF.

This chain uses TRBV12-5 with TRBJ1-5, with D tentatively TRBD1 (6 bases). Trimming shortened V by 1 base and J by 8 bases, and 15 bases separated the two germline ends. The CDR3 covers 15 residues. Germline-derived CDR1 and CDR2 are LGHNT and FRNRAP. The CDR3 DNA is TGTGCTAGTGGTTTGGGCTATCCCGGACAGAAGCCCCAGCATTTT. The encoded protein is CASGLGYPGQKPQHF.

This chain links TRBV30 with TRBJ1-1, with 9 bases aligning to TRBD1. Per the germline V gene, CDR1 is GTSNPN and CDR2 is SVGIG (reference sequence). This CDR3 has 12 amino acids. V lost 5 bases and J lost 4; bases outside the gene matches: 2. CDR3 DNA: TGTGCCTGGGGGACAGGGACCACTGAAGCTTTCTTT. Protein sequence: CAWGTGTTEAFF.

The chain has TRBV6-5 and TRBJ1-1; tentatively, D is TRBD1 (5 bases). CDR1 MNHEY and CDR2 SVGAGI come from the germline V gene. The CDR3 totals 15 residues. The V and J ends lost 2 bases and 4 bases respectively, with 14 bases between them. CDR3 protein: CASSYPTYRGTEAFF. The DNA of the CDR3 is TGTGCCAGCAGTTACCCGACGTATAGGGGCACTGAAGCTTTCTTT.